The 13 T cell receptor beta chains below were found in one sample sequenced in a study of blood T cells in healthy people across ages. A second PCR, run for roughly 7 to 12 cycles, used a sample-barcoded 5' primer plus a J-beta primer mix. TCRdb fed the 5' RACE reads into MiXCR, producing one record per CDR3 protein. The data show about 1,600,000 distinct CDR3 sequences, roughly 45% seen once. The sequenced sample was blood. These receptors were taken from a woman aged 18-35 years in good health.

The chain couples TRBV5-1 to TRBJ2-7; 7 bases are a match to TRBD2. Germline trimming cut 4 bases from V and 2 bases from J; bases unmatched to any gene: 9. The CDR3 contains 15 residues. In germline, CDR1 is SGHRS, CDR2 YFSETQ. The CDR3 bases are TGCGCCAGCAGCCAGAATACTGGACTAGCCTACGAGCAGTACTTC. Translated: CASSQNTGLAYEQYF.

V gene TRBV28 combines with J gene TRBJ2-5, with TRBD2 matching over 9 bases. This CDR3 spans 17 amino acids. V was pared by 2 bases and J by 11 bases, with 18 bases of the junction left unmatched. CDR1 and CDR2 from the germline V gene are MDHEN and SYDVKM. CDR3 protein: CASSLPLAGGYDNEQYF. CDR3 sequence (DNA): TGTGCCAGCAGTTTACCCCTGGCGGGAGGGTACGACAATGAGCAGTACTTC. Complete variable domain (other parts from reference TRBV28 and TRBJ2-5): DVKVTQSSRYLVKRTGEKVFLECVQDMDHENMFWYRQDPGLGLRLIYFSYDVKMKEKGDIPEGYSVSREKKERFSLILESASTNQTSMYLCASSLPLAGGYDNEQYFGPGTRLLVL.

This clonotype was counted only a few times. V is TRBV18 and J is TRBJ2-3; perhaps TRBD2 as D (5 bases). Deletions cut 6 bases from V and 2 bases from J, with 18 bases between. Germline V lookup: CDR1 KGHSH, CDR2 LQKENI. This CDR3 contains 16 residues. The CDR3 nucleotides read TGTGCCAGCTCCCCCAGAGGGCTTGTGGCCACAGATACGCAGTATTTT. Translating it yields CASSPRGLVATDTQYF.

This clonotype has only a few counts. The chain recombines TRBV28 with TRBJ1-5; no clear D. There are 15 residues in the CDR3. V lost 6 bases to trimming and J lost 2 bases, with 14 bases between them. Germline lookup yields CDR1 MDHEN and CDR2 SYDVKM. Written as DNA, the CDR3 is TGTGCCAGCAGCCAAGGGTCGTTGGGCAATCAGCCCCAGCATTTT. Protein: CASSQGSLGNQPQHF.

This clonotype occurred a few times. V gene TRBV6-1 combines with J gene TRBJ1-2, with 7 bases identical to TRBD1. V lost 4 bases, J lost 3 bases, and 11 bases stayed unmatched. The CDR3 covers 16 residues. CDR1 and CDR2 from the germline V gene are MNHNS and SASEGT. CDR3 coding DNA: TGTGCCAGCAGTGGACCGACCCGGGACAGCTACTATGGCTACACCTTC. It specifies CASSGPTRDSYYGYTF.

This clonotype was observed a single time. V usage is TRBV6-1 and J usage is TRBJ1-1; weak D call: TRBD1 (5 bases). V was pared by 8 bases and J by 13 bases, with 20 bases between. The CDR3 runs 12 residues. Germline V gene data show CDR1 as MNHNS and CDR2 as SASEGT. The CDR3 loop is CASFVGDPFYFF. DNA for the CDR3: TGTGCCAGCTTCGTAGGGGACCCCTTTTATTTCTTT.

This clonotype was seen a few times. The chain employs TRBV2 and TRBJ2-1; D assignment may be TRBD1 or TRBD2 (5 bases each). The ends were cut back, 6 bases at V and 8 bases at J, with 20 bases in the middle. The V gene's germline CDR1 is SNHLY and CDR2 FYNNEI. CDR3 size: 15 residues. CDR3 loop: CASSDKGPIVDEQFF. In DNA form, the CDR3 reads TGTGCCAGCAGCGACAAGGGACCTATAGTGGATGAGCAGTTCTTC.

This clonotype was seen more than once but under ten times. The gene calls are TRBV10-3 and TRBJ2-3; D may correspond to TRBD1 or TRBD2 (5 bases each). In germline, CDR1 is ENHRY, CDR2 SYGVKD. The CDR3 has 14 residues. The ends were cut back, 4 bases at V and 0 bases at J, with 8 bases in the middle. CDR3 in DNA: TGTGCCATCAGTGGACGGGACAGCACAGATACGCAGTATTTT. Protein: CAISGRDSTDTQYF.

This chain joins TRBV7-2 and TRBJ2-1; D is perhaps TRBD1 or TRBD2 (5 bases each). CDR1 SGHTA and CDR2 FQGNSA come from the germline V gene. V dropped 4 bases and J dropped 0 bases, with 13 bases sitting between them. The CDR3 is made up of 16 amino acids. In DNA form, the CDR3 reads TGTGCCAGCAGCTCCTCGGGGCGCCACTCCTACAATGAGCAGTTCTTC. It yields the protein CASSSSGRHSYNEQFF.

The chain combines TRBV7-6 with TRBJ1-6; 10 bases are a match to TRBD1. The ends lost 1 base at V and 10 bases at J; junction bases unmatched: 4. From germline, CDR1 is SGHVS and CDR2 FNYEAQ. The CDR3 runs 15 residues. The CDR3 region is CASSLDPGQGSPLHF. CDR3 bases: TGTGCCAGCAGCTTAGACCCGGGACAGGGGTCACCCCTCCACTTT.

The genes are TRBV6-5 and TRBJ1-2; a weak D match, TRBD1 (5 bases). CDR1 is MNHEY and CDR2 is SVGAGI in the germline V gene. The CDR3 spans 13 residues. The ends were cut back, 7 bases at V and 8 bases at J, with 17 bases in the middle. CDR3 loop: CASKASGVTGYTF. The CDR3 nucleotides are TGTGCCAGCAAGGCCTCGGGGGTTACGGGCTACACCTTC.

As for this clonotype: The germline gene is not matched at one end of the junction; a read error may be the cause. The CDR3 reads CANSLLAGVGNEQFF. As DNA, the CDR3 is TGTGCCAACAGTCTCCTAGCGGGAGTGGGGAATGAGCAGTTCTTC. This chain connects TRBV27 to TRBJ2-1, with TRBD2 identical over 10 bases. The CDR3 has 15 amino acids. Germline V gene sequence: CDR1 MNHEY, CDR2 SMNVEV (reference sequence).

The V call is TRBV2, the J call TRBJ1-1; 8 bases map to TRBD1. Trimming at V came to 9 bases and at J to 6 bases, leaving 12 bases not matched to a gene. The CDR3 contains 14 residues. Germline CDR1 SNHLY, CDR2 FYNNEI. The DNA for the CDR3 is TGTGCCAGGCCGGAGGGACAGGAACTCTCTGAAGCTTTCTTT. The encoded protein is CARPEGQELSEAFF.